The clone carrying this T cell receptor beta chain was seen ten or more times. What it binds is unknown. This sample is drawn from a study of T cells in Graves' hyperthyroidism and ophthalmopathy. RNA transcripts yielded amplified TCR beta CDR3 regions. HTBI primers were employed in a first-round RT-PCR of the TCR CDR3. One entry per CDR3 protein results from TCRdb running MiXCR on the multiplex PCR reads. Among 300,000 to 450,000 distinct CDR3 sequences listed, about a sixth were seen once. Diagnosing involved the use of clinical symptoms, serum thyroxine and TRAb, thyroid ultrasound and orbital computed tomography. The CDR3 totals 14 residues. V was pared by 3 bases and J by 2 bases, with 14 bases between. Germline V CDR1 and CDR2: DFQATT, SNEGSKA (reference sequence). Points from the study as a whole: In the analysis, a 13 V-J model separated ophthalmopathy from stable hyperthyroidism. Peripheral blood also featured most of the thyroid clonotypes expanded above 0.001.

The gene calls are TRBV20-1 and TRBJ2-7, with D possibly being TRBD1 or TRBD2 (5 bases each). The specimen was blood. The origin of this receptor is a woman aged 18-29 years with Graves' hyperthyroidism that later progressed to Graves' ophthalmopathy. The CDR3 loop is CSASPPLGAYEQYF. CDR3 DNA: TGCAGTGCTAGCCCTCCCCTGGGGGCCTACGAGCAGTACTTC.